This T cell receptor (beta chain) was found in a study of response to subunit inactivated influenza vaccine. TCRdb re-called the RT-PCR reads with MiXCR, one entry per CDR3 protein. The sample includes 610,000 or so distinct CDR3 sequences, 12% to 15% of them seen just once. Concerning this clonotype itself: Its antigen is not known.

The study, taken as a whole, reports: It was suggested by the authors that few new T cells are recruited by each seasonal influenza vaccination.

V dropped 3 bases and J dropped 0 bases, with 15 bases sitting between them. In germline, CDR1 is MDHEN, CDR2 SYDVKM. CDR3 length equals 17 residues. Sequences were derived from PBMCs from blood, sampled about 12 days after vaccination. V is TRBV28 and J is TRBJ2-4; D not certain. This clonotype originated in a man aged 45-65 years who received an inactivated influenza vaccine. The CDR3 region is CASSFNTPFLAKNIQYF. The CDR3 coding sequence is TGTGCCAGCAGTTTCAATACACCCTTCTTAGCCAAAAACATTCAGTACTTC.